Each of the 29 T cell receptor beta chains below was sequenced from the same sample in a study of blood T cell repertoires in COVID-19. This table comes from immunoSEQ multiplex PCR, and its TCRdb copy is limited to in-frame clones, with some not included. The table has about 210,000 clones, around 85% seen once. The sequenced sample consisted of peripheral blood. Receptors were obtained from a woman between 70 and 85 years old with COVID-19, enrolled during active disease.

The gene calls are TRBV9 and TRBJ1-4; 9 bases line up with TRBD1. The CDR3 is 15 amino acids. The germline V gene encodes CDR1 SGDLS and CDR2 YYNGEE. Germline trimming cut 4 bases from V and 7 bases from J; bases unmatched to any gene: 8. CDR3 region: CASSKGTGSFEKLFF. The DNA for the CDR3 is TGTGCCAGCAGCAAAGGGACAGGGTCCTTTGAAAAACTGTTTTTT.

The chain employs TRBV4-1 and TRBJ1-1; D gene unclear. The length of the CDR3 is 15 residues. CDR1 is MGHRA and CDR2 is YSYEKL in the germline V gene. V gave up 4 bases and J gave up 3 bases, with 15 bases separating them. The CDR3 protein is CASSRFIGVDTEAFF. The CDR3, as DNA: TGCGCCAGCAGCCGGTTCATCGGGGTGGACACTGAAGCTTTCTTT.

This chain connects TRBV7-9 to TRBJ2-1; 9 bases agree with TRBD1. V gave up 2 bases and J gave up 9 bases; unmatched junction bases: 8. The CDR3 runs to 15 residues. CDR1 SEHNR and CDR2 FQNEAQ come from the germline V gene (reference sequence). CDR3 sequence reads: CASSLRDRAESEQFF. The CDR3 DNA is TGTGCCAGCAGCTTACGGGACAGGGCTGAATCTGAGCAGTTCTTC.

V gene TRBV6-2 or TRBV6-3 combines with J gene TRBJ2-7, with D possibly being TRBD2 (5 bases). Per germline, CDR1 MNHEY and CDR2 SVGEGT. V lost 0 bases, J lost 3 bases, and 6 bases lay in between. This CDR3 region has 13 residues. The CDR3 DNA sequence: TGTGCCAGCAGTTACTCGAGGGTCTACGAGCAGTACTTC. This encodes CASSYSRVYEQYF.

The rearrangement links TRBV7-2 to TRBJ2-2; D might be TRBD1 (6 bases). CDR1 and CDR2 (germline): SGHTA, FQGNSA. The CDR3 totals 15 residues. Trimming took 1 base from V and 2 from J, leaving 8 bases between them. The CDR3 reads CASSLGDINTGELFF. DNA of the CDR3: TGTGCCAGCAGCTTAGGGGACATCAACACCGGGGAGCTGTTTTTT.

This clone was seen more than once but under ten times. This chain links TRBV7-8 with TRBJ1-2; 8 positions agree with TRBD1. The length of the CDR3 is 17 residues. Germline CDR1 and CDR2: SGHVS and FQNEAQ. V was clipped by 5 bases and J by 3 bases; unmatched bases: 14. Here the CDR3 DNA reads TGTGCCAGCAGCGCTGAGACAGGGGTACGGAGGGACTATGGCTACACCTTC. Translation: CASSAETGVRRDYGYTF.

As DNA, the CDR3 is TGTGCCAGCAGCTTCGGCAGGGAAGGTGGCTACACCTTC. It specifies CASSFGREGGYTF. The chain combines TRBV5-8 with TRBJ1-2; a weak D match, TRBD1 (5 bases). The CDR3 loop spans 13 amino acids. Germline CDR1 reads SGHTS; CDR2 reads YDEGEE. The V and J ends lost 2 bases and 7 bases respectively, with 12 bases between them.

The chain links TRBV19 to TRBJ1-3; D is unclear. The CDR3 is made up of 15 amino acids. Deletions cut 5 bases from V and 0 bases from J, with 11 bases between. The germline CDR1 and CDR2 sequences are LNHDA and SQIVND (reference sequence). CDR3 amino acids: CASSLKRASGNTIYF. The CDR3 DNA sequence: TGTGCCAGTAGTTTGAAGAGGGCCTCTGGAAACACCATATATTTT.

The chain recombines TRBV9 with TRBJ2-7; 8 positions match TRBD2. The V gene's germline CDR1 is SGDLS and CDR2 YYNGEE. This CDR3 is built from 12 residues. The V gene end was trimmed by 3 bases and the J gene end by 4 bases; junction bases not matched to a gene: 0. The CDR3 sequence: CASSASGYEQYF. CDR3 DNA: TGTGCCAGCAGCGCTAGCGGGTACGAGCAGTACTTC. The full variable domain, completed using reference TRBV9 and TRBJ2-7, is DSGVTQTPKHLITATGQRVTLRCSPRSGDLSVYWYQQSLDQGLQFLIQYYNGEERAKGNILERFSAQQFPDLHSELNLSSLELGDSALYFCASSASGYEQYFGPGTRLTVT.

The CDR3 DNA reads TGTGCCAGCAGTGAGGGCGGGAGAGCCAAAAACATTCAGTACTTC. This encodes CASSEGGRAKNIQYF. The V and J genes are TRBV2 and TRBJ2-4, with 7 nucleotides matching TRBD2. The CDR3 is 15 amino acids. Germline V gene sequence: CDR1 SNHLY, CDR2 FYNNEI. Germline trimming cut 3 bases from V and 0 bases from J; bases unmatched to any gene: 2. Full variable domain (remainder filled in from reference TRBV2 and TRBJ2-4): EPEVTQTPSHQVTQMGQEVILRCVPISNHLYFYWYRQILGQKVEFLVSFYNNEISEKSEIFDDQFSVERPDGSNFTLKIRSTKLEDSAMYFCASSEGGRAKNIQYFGAGTRLSVL.

The rearrangement joins TRBV6-2 or TRBV6-3 to TRBJ1-4; the D is unclear. From germline, CDR1 is MNHEY and CDR2 SVGEGT. V was trimmed by 6 bases and J by 5 bases, leaving 10 bases between them. There are 13 residues in the CDR3. The CDR3 coding sequence is TGTGCCAGCAGCGAGCTACTGAATGAAAAACTGTTTTTT. This encodes CASSELLNEKLFF.

The chain combines TRBV7-2 with TRBJ2-7, with D possibly being TRBD2 (7 bases). The V gene lost 1 base and the J gene lost 8 bases, with 21 bases spanning the gap. Germline V gene data show CDR1 as SGHTA and CDR2 as FQGNSA. The CDR3 runs to 16 residues. In DNA, the CDR3 is TGTGCCAGCAGCTTAGAGCGGGGCGGGGGCCCTGGGAAGCAGTACTTC. This codes for CASSLERGGGPGKQYF.

This clone was counted a single time. The rearrangement links TRBV2 to TRBJ2-6; 8 bases agree with TRBD1. The germline gives CDR1 SNHLY, CDR2 FYNNEI. Germline trimming cut 4 bases from V and 4 bases from J; bases unmatched to any gene: 15. This CDR3 is 19 amino acids long. The CDR3 spells CASSATGQGWLGGANVLTF. The CDR3 DNA follows: TGTGCCAGCAGTGCCACTGGACAGGGTTGGTTGGGAGGGGCCAACGTCCTGACTTTC.

This clone was observed a single time. The rearrangement joins TRBV5-1 to TRBJ2-3, with 11 bases fitting TRBD2. CDR1 and CDR2 (germline): SGHRS, YFSETQ. Unmatched junction bases numbered 5, after V lost 2 bases and J lost 6 bases. This CDR3 is built from 15 residues. The CDR3 loop is CASSLLAGARDTQYF. In DNA form, the CDR3 reads TGCGCCAGCAGCTTACTAGCGGGAGCACGGGATACGCAGTATTTT.

The chain carries TRBV30 and TRBJ1-1; weak D call: TRBD1 (6 bases). This CDR3 is 11 amino acids long. The ends were cut back, 7 bases at V and 3 bases at J, with 9 bases in the middle. The germline V gene has CDR1 GTSNPN and CDR2 SVGIG (reference sequence). The CDR3 sequence is CAYTGYTEAFF. In nucleotides, the CDR3 is TGTGCCTATACAGGGTACACTGAAGCTTTCTTT.

The rearrangement joins TRBV27 to TRBJ2-2, with 9 bases that match TRBD1. The junction had 10 bases not matched to a gene; V was cut back by 4 bases and J by 4 bases. The germline CDR1 and CDR2 sequences are MNHEY and SMNVEV (reference sequence). The CDR3 length is 17 residues. The CDR3 here is CASSSYDRGAGTGELFF. In DNA form, the CDR3 reads TGTGCCAGCAGTTCTTACGACAGGGGGGCGGGCACCGGGGAGCTGTTTTTT.

This clone was seen more than once but under ten times. The V gene is TRBV20-1, the J gene TRBJ1-6, with a weak D call TRBD1 (6 bases). The CDR3 totals 13 residues. Germline V gene sequence: CDR1 DFQATT, CDR2 SNEGSKA (reference sequence). The germline V and J ends were trimmed by 3 bases and 7 bases, with 10 bases remaining between them. The CDR3: CSASSGANSPLHF. Written as DNA, the CDR3 is TGCAGTGCTAGTTCAGGGGCAAATTCACCCCTCCACTTT.

V usage is TRBV9 and J usage is TRBJ1-4; 7 bases map to TRBD1. CDR1 SGDLS and CDR2 YYNGEE come from the germline V gene. The junction had 6 bases not matched to a gene; V was cut back by 3 bases and J by 4 bases. CDR3 length equals 15 residues. In DNA, the CDR3 is TGTGCCAGCAGCGGCCAACAGGGGATTAATGAAAAACTGTTTTTT. This sequence encodes CASSGQQGINEKLFF.

This clone was counted between two and nine times. The chain employs TRBV4-1 and TRBJ1-4; D is uncertain. V was shortened by 2 bases and J by 4 bases, with 11 bases between the two germline ends. The CDR3 sequence is 15 residues long. Germline loops: CDR1 MGHRA, CDR2 YSYEKL. CDR3 residues: CASSQSYGINEKLFF. Written as DNA, the CDR3 is TGCGCCAGCAGCCAAAGTTACGGGATTAATGAAAAACTGTTTTTT.

The CDR3 is CASSSRGVAYEQYF. The CDR3 DNA reads TGTGCCAGCAGCTCCAGGGGGGTGGCCTACGAGCAGTACTTC. This chain joins TRBV7-9 and TRBJ2-7; TRBD1 might be the D (7 bases). CDR3 length: 14 amino acids. The V end was cut by 4 bases, the J end by 2 bases, with 12 bases between. Per germline, CDR1 SEHNR and CDR2 FQNEAQ (reference sequence).

The gene calls are TRBV7-2 and TRBJ1-1; D ambiguous. Trimming shortened V by 3 bases and J by 4 bases, and 9 bases separated the two germline ends. This CDR3 has 13 amino acids. CDR1 and CDR2 from the germline V gene are SGHTA and FQGNSA. This chain's CDR3 is CASSFAQVTEAFF. The CDR3 nucleotides read TGTGCCAGCAGCTTCGCCCAGGTCACTGAAGCTTTCTTT.

V usage is TRBV15 and J usage is TRBJ2-1; 7 positions agree with TRBD1. The CDR3 extends over 15 amino acids. Trimming cost V 1 base and J 3 bases; bases outside gene matches: 3. The germline V gene has CDR1 LNHNV and CDR2 YYDKDF (reference sequence). CDR3 in amino acids: CATSRGPGGYNEQFF. CDR3 nucleotide sequence: TGTGCCACCAGCAGAGGGCCAGGGGGCTACAATGAGCAGTTCTTC. The whole variable domain, filled in from reference TRBV15 and TRBJ2-1, reads DAMVIQNPRYQVTQFGKPVTLSCSQTLNHNVMYWYQQKSSQAPKLLFHYYDKDFNNEADTPDNFQSRRPNTSFCFLDIRSPGLGDTAMYLCATSRGPGGYNEQFFGPGTRLTVL.

The rearrangement joins TRBV7-2 to TRBJ2-3, with TRBD2 as a possible D gene (6 bases). The CDR3 extends over 13 amino acids. Germline V gene lookup returns CDR1 SGHTA and CDR2 FQGNSA. V was cut by 8 bases and J by 2 bases, with 11 bases left in between. The CDR3 region is CASQRLVTDTQYF. CDR3 in DNA: TGTGCCAGCCAGAGACTAGTCACAGATACGCAGTATTTT.

Regarding this clone: At one boundary the junction diverges from the germline segment, which might be a read error. This sequence joins TRBV7-7 and TRBJ2-2, with a weak D call TRBD1 (8 bases). CDR1 is SSHAT and CDR2 is FNYEAQ in the germline V gene (reference sequence). This CDR3 spans 18 amino acids. The CDR3 reads CASSPHRGTTANTGELFF. For the CDR3, the DNA is TGTGCTAGCAGCCCCCACAGGGGGACTACCGCGAACACCGGGGAGCTGTTTTTT.

The chain is built from TRBV11-3 and TRBJ1-1, with TRBD1 as a possible D gene (5 bases). The CDR3 loop spans 15 amino acids. Trimming removed 1 base from V and 1 base from J, with 10 bases in between. Germline loops: CDR1 SGHNT, CDR2 YENEEA. The CDR3 region is CASSLGRGENTEAFF. The DNA of the CDR3 is TGTGCCAGCAGCTTAGGCCGGGGGGAGAACACTGAAGCTTTCTTT.

V usage is TRBV25-1 and J usage is TRBJ1-2; 9 nucleotides align to TRBD1. Germline trimming cut 3 bases from V and 7 bases from J; bases unmatched to any gene: 9. CDR1 and CDR2 from the germline V gene are MGHDK and SYGVNS. This CDR3 comprises 15 residues. Written as DNA, the CDR3 is TGTGCCAGCAGTGAGTCGGGACAGGGTTCTTTTGGCTACACCTTC. Its protein product is CASSESGQGSFGYTF.

This chain joins TRBV7-8 and TRBJ2-2; D possibly corresponds to TRBD2 (5 bases). The V end lost 5 bases, the J end lost 7 bases, and 11 bases lay between the germline ends. Looked up from germline, CDR1 is SGHVS and CDR2 is FQNEAQ. The CDR3 is 13 residues long. CDR3 sequence (DNA): TGTGCCAGCAGCGCGACTATCGGCGGGGAGCTGTTTTTT. This encodes CASSATIGGELFF.

The genes are TRBV4-3 and TRBJ1-2; tentatively, D is TRBD1 (6 bases). V was pared by 3 bases and J by 4 bases, with 15 bases between. The V gene's germline CDR1 is LGHNA and CDR2 YSLEER. The CDR3 is 15 amino acids. The DNA of the CDR3 is TGCGCCAGCAGCCATCCCACCACAGGGTTCTATGGCTACACCTTC. This translates into CASSHPTTGFYGYTF.

The chain employs TRBV30 and TRBJ2-5; D not resolved. The CDR3 extends over 11 amino acids. V was shortened by 5 bases and J by 4 bases, with 8 bases between the two germline ends. CDR1 and CDR2 from the germline V gene are GTSNPN and SVGIG (reference sequence). The chain's CDR3 is CAWSSPETQYF. CDR3 nucleotides: TGTGCCTGGTCCTCCCCAGAGACCCAGTACTTC. The whole variable domain, remainder taken from reference TRBV30 and TRBJ2-5, is SQTIHQWPATLVQPVGSPLSLECTVEGTSNPNLYWYRQAAGRGLQLLFYSVGIGQISSEVPQNLSASRPQDRQFILSSKKLLLSDSGFYLCAWSSPETQYFGPGTRLLVL.